This T cell receptor (beta chain) was documented in a study of metastatic and nonmetastatic thyroid tumors. Study-wide context: Comparative analysis of repertoires was undertaken across blood and tumor or nodule tissue obtained from malignant and benign thyroid patients.

Original processing methods: A classifier for distant metastasis in papillary thyroid cancer was constructed using CDR3 differences observed across clinicopathological groups. MiXCR re-clonotyped the PCR reads for TCRdb. The V and J calls reflect TCRdb's pipeline rather than the authors' work. Here the sample spans approximately 15,000 clones, about 23% being singletons. Study-level findings and limits: Significantly greater TCR beta diversity was reportedly found in malignant thyroid tumors than in benign nodules (in blood and tumor).

Nobody among the patients had been given any treatment before thyroid surgery. The germline V gene has CDR1 SGHTA and CDR2 FQGNSA. This CDR3 region has 17 residues. Regarding this clone: The target antigen is unknown. Germline and junction disagree at one end, which may indicate a read error.

The V and J genes are TRBV7-2 and TRBJ2-5; 11 positions match TRBD2. The source material was tumor tissue. This receptor was taken from a female donor with papillary thyroid cancer or a benign thyroid nodule (not recorded which). Some clones in this sample may be carry-over from other donors' samples. CDR3 bases: TGTTCCAGCAGCGCCCCAAGACTAGCGGGATGGTTAGAGACCCAGTACTTC. Amino acids: CSSSAPRLAGWLETQYF. The variable domain in full, with the rest retrieved from reference TRBV7-2 and TRBJ2-5, is GAGVSQSPSNKVTEKGKDVELRCDPISGHTALYWYRQSLGQGLEFLIYFQGNSAPDKSGLPSDRFSAERTGGSVSTLTIQRTQQEDSAVYLCSSSAPRLAGWLETQYFGPGTRLLVL.